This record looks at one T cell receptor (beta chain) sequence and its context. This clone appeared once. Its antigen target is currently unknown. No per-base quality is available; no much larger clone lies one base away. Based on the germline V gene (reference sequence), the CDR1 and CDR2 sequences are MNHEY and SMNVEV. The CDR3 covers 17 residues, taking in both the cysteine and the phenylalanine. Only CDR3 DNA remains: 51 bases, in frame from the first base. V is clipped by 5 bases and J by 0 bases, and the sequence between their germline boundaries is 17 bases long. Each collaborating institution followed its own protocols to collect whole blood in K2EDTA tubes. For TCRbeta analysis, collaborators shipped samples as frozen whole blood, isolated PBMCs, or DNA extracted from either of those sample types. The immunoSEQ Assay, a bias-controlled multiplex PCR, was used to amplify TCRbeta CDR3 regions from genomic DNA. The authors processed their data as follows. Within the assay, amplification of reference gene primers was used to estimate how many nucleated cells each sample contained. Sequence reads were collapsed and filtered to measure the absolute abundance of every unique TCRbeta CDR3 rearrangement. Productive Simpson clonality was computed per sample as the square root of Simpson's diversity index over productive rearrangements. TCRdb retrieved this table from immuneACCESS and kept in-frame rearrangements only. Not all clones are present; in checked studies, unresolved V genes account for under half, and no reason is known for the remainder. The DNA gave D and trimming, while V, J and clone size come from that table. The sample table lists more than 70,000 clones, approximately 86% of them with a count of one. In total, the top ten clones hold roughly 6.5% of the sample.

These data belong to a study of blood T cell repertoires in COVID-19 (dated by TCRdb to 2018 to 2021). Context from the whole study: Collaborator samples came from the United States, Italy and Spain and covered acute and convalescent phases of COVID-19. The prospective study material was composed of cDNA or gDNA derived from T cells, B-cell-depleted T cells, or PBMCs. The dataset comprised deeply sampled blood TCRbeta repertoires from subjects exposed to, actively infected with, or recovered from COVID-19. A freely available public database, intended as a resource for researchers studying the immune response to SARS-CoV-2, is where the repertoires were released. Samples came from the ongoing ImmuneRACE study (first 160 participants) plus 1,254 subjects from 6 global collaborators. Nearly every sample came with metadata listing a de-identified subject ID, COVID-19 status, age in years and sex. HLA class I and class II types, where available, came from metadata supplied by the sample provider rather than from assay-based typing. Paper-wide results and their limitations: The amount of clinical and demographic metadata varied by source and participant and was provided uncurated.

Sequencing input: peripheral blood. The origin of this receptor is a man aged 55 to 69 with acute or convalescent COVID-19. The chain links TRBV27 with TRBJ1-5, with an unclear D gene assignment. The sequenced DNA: TGTGCCAGCAGTATCATCTCCAACAGCTATAGCAATCAGCCCCAGCATTTT. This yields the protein CASSIISNSYSNQPQHF.